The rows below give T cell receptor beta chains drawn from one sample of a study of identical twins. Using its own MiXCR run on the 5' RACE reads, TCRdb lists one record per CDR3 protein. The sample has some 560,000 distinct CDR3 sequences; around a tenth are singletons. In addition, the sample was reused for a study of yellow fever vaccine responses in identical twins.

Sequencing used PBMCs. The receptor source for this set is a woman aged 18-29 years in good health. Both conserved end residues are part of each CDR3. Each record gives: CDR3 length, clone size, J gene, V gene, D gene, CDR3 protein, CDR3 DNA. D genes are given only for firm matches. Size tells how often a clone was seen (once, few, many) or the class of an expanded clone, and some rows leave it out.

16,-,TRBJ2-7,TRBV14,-,CASSQDLRRYSYEQYF,TGTGCCAGCAGCCAAGATTTACGGAGATACTCCTACGAGCAGTACTTC
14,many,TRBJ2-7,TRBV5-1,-,CASSPMTISYEQYF,TGCGCCAGCAGCCCGATGACTATCTCCTACGAGCAGTACTTC
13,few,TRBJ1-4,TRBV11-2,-,CASSPQGREKLFF,TGTGCCAGCAGCCCACAGGGACGTGAAAAACTGTTTTTT
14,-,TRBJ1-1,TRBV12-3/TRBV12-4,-,CASSLGAFQGEAFF,TGTGCCAGCAGCCTAGGAGCTTTCCAGGGTGAAGCTTTCTTT
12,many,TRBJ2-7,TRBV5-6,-,CASSFGLVGQYF,TGTGCCAGCAGCTTTGGTCTAGTCGGGCAGTACTTC
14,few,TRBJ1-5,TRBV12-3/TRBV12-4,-,CASSFDSENQPQHF,TGTGCCAGCAGTTTCGACAGCGAGAATCAGCCCCAGCATTTT
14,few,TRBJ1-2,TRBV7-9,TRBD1,CASSLSQGARGYTF,TGTGCCAGCAGCTTGTCCCAGGGGGCCCGGGGCTACACCTTC
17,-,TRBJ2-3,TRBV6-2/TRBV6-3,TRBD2,CASTDTFTSGRTDTQYF,TGTGCCAGCACCGATACTTTTACTAGCGGGAGGACAGATACGCAGTATTTT
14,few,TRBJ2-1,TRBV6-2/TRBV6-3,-,CASSYSALYNEQFF,TGTGCCAGCAGTTACTCGGCTCTCTACAATGAGCAGTTCTTC
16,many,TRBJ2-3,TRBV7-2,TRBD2,CASSLAAGGGTDTQYF,TGTGCCAGCAGCTTAGCCGCCGGGGGGGGCACAGATACGCAGTATTTT
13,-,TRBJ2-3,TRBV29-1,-,CSVDRDKGDTQYF,TGCAGCGTCGACAGAGATAAGGGAGATACGCAGTATTTT
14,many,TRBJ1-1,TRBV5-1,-,CASSLQLGITEAFF,TGCGCCAGCAGCTTACAACTAGGGATCACTGAAGCTTTCTTT
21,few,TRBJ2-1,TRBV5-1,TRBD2,CASSSLVVLAGGSLSYNEQFF,TGCGCCAGCAGCTCCCTCGTCGTATTGGCGGGGGGGAGCCTCTCCTACAATGAGCAGTTCTTC
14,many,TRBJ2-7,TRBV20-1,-,CSAREGSVFGEQYF,TGCAGTGCTAGGGAGGGGTCCGTATTTGGCGAGCAGTACTTC
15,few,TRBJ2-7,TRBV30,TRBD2,CAWSTTGTSGDEQYF,TGTGCCTGGAGTACTACCGGGACTAGCGGGGACGAGCAGTACTTC
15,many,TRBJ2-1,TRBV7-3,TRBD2,CASSFRTSGVNEQFF,TGTGCCAGCAGCTTTAGGACTAGCGGGGTCAATGAGCAGTTCTTC
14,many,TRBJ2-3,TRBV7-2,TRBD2,CASTPRLAGVTQYF,TGTGCCAGCACCCCTCGGCTAGCGGGAGTTACGCAGTATTTT
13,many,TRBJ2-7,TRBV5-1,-,CASSPSAAYEQYF,TGCGCCAGCAGTCCGTCAGCCGCCTACGAGCAGTACTTC
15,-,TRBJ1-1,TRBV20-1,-,CSARDLDLGRTEAFF,TGCAGTGCTAGAGATTTGGATCTCGGGAGAACTGAAGCTTTCTTT
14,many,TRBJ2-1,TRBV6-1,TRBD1,CASSPGQNYNEQFF,TGTGCCAGCAGCCCGGGACAGAACTACAATGAGCAGTTCTTC
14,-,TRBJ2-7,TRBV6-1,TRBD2,CASSPLAGAGEQYF,TGTGCCAGCAGTCCCCTAGCGGGAGCTGGAGAGCAGTACTTC
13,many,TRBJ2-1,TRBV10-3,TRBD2,CAITSGSVNEQFF,TGTGCCATCACTAGCGGGAGTGTCAATGAGCAGTTCTTC
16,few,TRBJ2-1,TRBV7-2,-,CASSRKAGGEYNEQFF,TGTGCCAGCAGCAGGAAGGCCGGGGGAGAGTACAATGAGCAGTTCTTC
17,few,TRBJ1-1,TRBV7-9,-,CASSLTETGQANTEAFF,TGTGCCAGCAGCTTAACCGAAACAGGGCAGGCGAACACTGAAGCTTTCTTT
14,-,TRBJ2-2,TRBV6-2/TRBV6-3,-,CASSFYLNTGELFF,TGTGCCAGCAGTTTTTATCTTAACACCGGGGAGCTGTTTTTT
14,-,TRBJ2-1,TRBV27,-,CASSWDTLRDEQFF,TGTGCCAGCAGTTGGGACACCCTTAGGGATGAGCAGTTCTTC
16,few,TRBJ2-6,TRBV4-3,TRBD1,CASSQDDRAGANVLTF,TGCGCCAGCAGCCAAGACGACAGGGCTGGGGCCAACGTCCTGACTTTC
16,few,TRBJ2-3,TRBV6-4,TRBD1,CASSASPDRGADTQYF,TGTGCCAGCAGTGCCAGCCCCGACAGGGGTGCAGATACGCAGTATTTT
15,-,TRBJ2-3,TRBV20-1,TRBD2,CSARVVGGGTDTQYF,TGCAGTGCTAGAGTGGTCGGGGGGGGCACAGATACGCAGTATTTT
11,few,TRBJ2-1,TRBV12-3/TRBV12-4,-,CAQQVSNEQFF,TGTGCCCAACAGGTTAGCAATGAGCAGTTCTTC
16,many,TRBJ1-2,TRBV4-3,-,CASSQDSGPPNYGYTF,TGCGCCAGCAGCCAAGATTCCGGGCCTCCTAACTATGGCTACACCTTC
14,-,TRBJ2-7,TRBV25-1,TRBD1,CASSIPGTGYEQYF,TGTGCCAGCAGCATACCCGGGACAGGCTACGAGCAGTACTTC
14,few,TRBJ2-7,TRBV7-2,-,CASSVTQGSYEQYF,TGTGCCAGCAGCGTAACGCAGGGCTCCTACGAGCAGTACTTC
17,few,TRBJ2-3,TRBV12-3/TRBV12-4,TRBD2,CASSLERGLAGEDTQYF,TGTGCCAGCAGTTTAGAACGGGGACTAGCGGGAGAAGATACGCAGTATTTT
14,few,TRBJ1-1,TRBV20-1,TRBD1,CSASDDRENTEAFF,TGCAGTGCTAGCGATGACAGGGAGAACACTGAAGCTTTCTTT
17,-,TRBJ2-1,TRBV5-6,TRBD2,CASSRISGRAFYNEQFF,TGTGCCAGCAGCCGGATATCCGGGAGGGCCTTCTACAATGAGCAGTTCTTC
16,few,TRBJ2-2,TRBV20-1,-,CSARSPGTKNTGELFF,TGCAGTGCTAGATCCCCCGGGACAAAGAACACCGGGGAGCTGTTTTTT
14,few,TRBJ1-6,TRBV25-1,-,CASSERNYNSPLHF,TGTGCCAGCAGTGAAAGGAATTATAATTCACCCCTCCACTTT
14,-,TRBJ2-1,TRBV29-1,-,CSVEAGGNYNEQFF,TGCAGCGTTGAAGCGGGCGGGAACTACAATGAGCAGTTCTTC
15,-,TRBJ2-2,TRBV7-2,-,CASSLEGRESGELFF,TGTGCCAGCAGCTTAGAGGGCAGGGAGTCCGGGGAGCTGTTTTTT
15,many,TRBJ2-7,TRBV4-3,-,CASSQGKAGAYEQYF,TGCGCCAGCAGCCAAGGCAAGGCAGGGGCCTACGAGCAGTACTTC
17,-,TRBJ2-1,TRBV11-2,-,CASSPYDSPNSYNEQFF,TGTGCCAGCAGCCCCTACGACAGCCCCAACTCCTACAATGAGCAGTTCTTC
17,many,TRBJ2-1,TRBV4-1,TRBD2,CASSQVHSGSIYNEQFF,TGCGCCAGCAGCCAAGTACATAGCGGGAGTATCTACAATGAGCAGTTCTTC
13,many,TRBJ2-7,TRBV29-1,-,CSVGIAYSYEQYF,TGCAGCGTTGGGATTGCTTACTCCTACGAGCAGTACTTC
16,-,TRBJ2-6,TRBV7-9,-,CASSLEEDSGANVLTF,TGTGCGAGCAGCTTAGAGGAAGACTCTGGGGCCAACGTCCTGACTTTC